This TCR beta chain derives from a study of blood T cell repertoires in COVID-19. For the study at large: The United States, Italy and Spain supplied acute and convalescent COVID-19 samples.

The V and J ends lost 2 bases and 3 bases respectively, with 14 bases between them. Per the germline V gene, CDR1 is SGHTA and CDR2 is FQGTGA. The CDR3 consists of 16 residues. Categorization into cohorts depended on clinical history that participants reported. Donors in Cohort 3 who had recovered were those with two negative PCRs, healthcare professional clearance, or resolution of their symptoms. Sequenced by immunoSEQ multiplex PCR; TCRdb stores in-frame clones only, minus some. The sample carries about 140,000 clones, around 79% recorded once. This receptor was identified in a woman between 45 and 60 years old who had recovered from COVID-19. This chain joins TRBV7-3 and TRBJ1-5, with D tentatively TRBD1 (5 bases). The sample taken for sequencing was PBMCs or T cells enriched from blood (not recorded which). CDR3: CASSLGARAPNQPQHF. DNA for the CDR3: TGTGCCAGCAGCTTAGGGGCTCGGGCTCCCAATCAGCCCCAGCATTTT.